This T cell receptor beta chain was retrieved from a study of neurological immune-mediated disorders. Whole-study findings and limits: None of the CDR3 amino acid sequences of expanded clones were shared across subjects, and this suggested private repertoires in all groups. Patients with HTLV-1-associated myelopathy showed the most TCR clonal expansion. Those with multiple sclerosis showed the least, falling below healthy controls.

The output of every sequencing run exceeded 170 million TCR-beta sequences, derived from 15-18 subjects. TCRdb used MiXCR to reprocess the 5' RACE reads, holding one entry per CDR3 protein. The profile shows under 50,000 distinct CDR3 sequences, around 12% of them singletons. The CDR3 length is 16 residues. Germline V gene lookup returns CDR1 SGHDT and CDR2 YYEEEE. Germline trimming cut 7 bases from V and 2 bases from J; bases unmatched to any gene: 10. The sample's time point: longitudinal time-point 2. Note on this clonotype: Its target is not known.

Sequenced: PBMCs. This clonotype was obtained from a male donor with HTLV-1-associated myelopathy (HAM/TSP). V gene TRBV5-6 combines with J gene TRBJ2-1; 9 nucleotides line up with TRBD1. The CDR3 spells CASDYRDRVAYNEQFF. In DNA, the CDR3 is TGTGCCAGCGATTACCGGGACAGGGTTGCCTACAATGAGCAGTTCTTC.